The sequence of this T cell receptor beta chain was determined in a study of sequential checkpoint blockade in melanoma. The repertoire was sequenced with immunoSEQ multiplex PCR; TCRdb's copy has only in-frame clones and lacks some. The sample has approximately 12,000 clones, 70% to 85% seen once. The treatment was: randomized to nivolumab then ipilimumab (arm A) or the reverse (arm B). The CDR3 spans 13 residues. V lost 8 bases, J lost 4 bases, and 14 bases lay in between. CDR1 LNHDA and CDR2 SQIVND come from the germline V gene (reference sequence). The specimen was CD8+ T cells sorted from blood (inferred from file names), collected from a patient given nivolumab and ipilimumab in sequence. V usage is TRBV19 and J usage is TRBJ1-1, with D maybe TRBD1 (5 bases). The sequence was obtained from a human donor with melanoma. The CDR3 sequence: CASAGRESTEAFF. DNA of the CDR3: TGTGCCAGTGCAGGCAGGGAATCCACTGAAGCTTTCTTT.